Listed below are T cell receptor beta chains from one sample, sequenced in a study of cytomegalovirus exposure and HLA in healthy donors. Sequencing was performed with immunoSEQ multiplex PCR; in TCRdb, only in-frame clones are kept and a portion is missing. The repertoire has some 90,000 clones, roughly 87% of them found once; the top ten carry 6.3%. Sequencing was performed on PBMCs. All receptors come from a man between 18 and 35 years old in good health and CMV-seropositive. The CDR3 runs from the conserved cysteine through the conserved F or W. Each record gives: J gene, CDR3 length, V gene, clone size, CDR3 protein. Clone size, where shown, is once, few, many, or a class for clones that have expanded.

j_gene: TRBJ1-1; len: 17; v_gene: TRBV28; abundance: -; CDR3aa: CASSLLLETGKNTEAFF
j_gene: TRBJ1-1; len: 16; v_gene: TRBV9; abundance: -; CDR3aa: CASSVAGGLLNTEAFF
j_gene: TRBJ2-5; len: 16; v_gene: TRBV7-2; abundance: -; CDR3aa: CASSLVPSGGEETQYF
j_gene: TRBJ2-3; len: 15; v_gene: TRBV9; abundance: -; CDR3aa: CASTAGGLSTDTQYF
j_gene: TRBJ2-3; len: 13; v_gene: TRBV29-1; abundance: -; CDR3aa: CSVEASGADTQYF
j_gene: TRBJ2-1; len: 15; v_gene: TRBV7-3; abundance: -; CDR3aa: CASSPIAGGNNEQFF
j_gene: TRBJ2-7; len: 9; v_gene: TRBV27; abundance: -; CDR3aa: CASNGRAYF
j_gene: TRBJ2-1; len: 15; v_gene: TRBV27; abundance: once; CDR3aa: CASSLTGLSGDEQFF
j_gene: TRBJ1-2; len: 15; v_gene: TRBV7-2; abundance: -; CDR3aa: CASSLQTGEGSGYTF
j_gene: TRBJ2-3; len: 16; v_gene: TRBV27; abundance: -; CDR3aa: CASSLPGLEAPDTQYF
j_gene: TRBJ2-7; len: 15; v_gene: TRBV6-5; abundance: -; CDR3aa: CASRSGQGGFYEQYF
j_gene: TRBJ2-7; len: 13; v_gene: TRBV27; abundance: -; CDR3aa: CASSTPSPTEQYF
j_gene: TRBJ1-2; len: 14; v_gene: TRBV7-9; abundance: -; CDR3aa: CASSLPGTNYGYTF
j_gene: TRBJ1-1; len: 12; v_gene: TRBV27; abundance: -; CDR3aa: CASRTGKTEAFF
j_gene: TRBJ2-7; len: 15; v_gene: TRBV6-5; abundance: -; CDR3aa: CASSLGSTGFYEQYF
j_gene: TRBJ2-3; len: 12; v_gene: TRBV7-2; abundance: -; CDR3aa: CASRSQQHTQYF
j_gene: TRBJ2-7; len: 16; v_gene: TRBV4-3; abundance: -; CDR3aa: CASSQAPRGDEYEQYF
j_gene: TRBJ2-7; len: 15; v_gene: TRBV27; abundance: -; CDR3aa: CVSSLVSGRSYEQYF
j_gene: TRBJ1-2; len: 13; v_gene: TRBV7-3; abundance: -; CDR3aa: CASSRDRNYGYTF
j_gene: TRBJ1-5; len: 15; v_gene: TRBV19; abundance: -; CDR3aa: CASNPTPLGNQPQHF
j_gene: TRBJ1-5; len: 15; v_gene: TRBV18; abundance: -; CDR3aa: CASSPPGGADQPQHF
j_gene: TRBJ2-7; len: 14; v_gene: TRBV28; abundance: -; CDR3aa: CASSSLAGVREQYF
j_gene: -; len: 15; v_gene: TRBV7-9; abundance: -; CDR3aa: CASSLLAGSSYEQYF
j_gene: TRBJ2-3; len: 13; v_gene: TRBV18; abundance: -; CDR3aa: CASSPPARGQEYF
j_gene: TRBJ2-3; len: 13; v_gene: TRBV4-3; abundance: -; CDR3aa: CASSQQGPDTQYF
j_gene: TRBJ1-4; len: 14; v_gene: TRBV9; abundance: -; CDR3aa: CASSVRDFNEKLFF
j_gene: TRBJ2-3; len: 17; v_gene: TRBV11-2; abundance: -; CDR3aa: CASSATRDKAGTDTQYF
j_gene: TRBJ2-7; len: 15; v_gene: TRBV4-3; abundance: -; CDR3aa: CASSQGRQLTYEQYF
j_gene: TRBJ1-1; len: 12; v_gene: TRBV5-6; abundance: -; CDR3aa: CASSLEGAEAFF
j_gene: TRBJ2-7; len: 14; v_gene: TRBV7-2; abundance: once; CDR3aa: CASSSLGQGYEQYF
j_gene: TRBJ2-4; len: 15; v_gene: TRBV6-5; abundance: -; CDR3aa: CASRGLAGTKNIQYF
j_gene: TRBJ2-7; len: 14; v_gene: TRBV5-6; abundance: -; CDR3aa: CASSPGQGAREQYF
j_gene: TRBJ2-1; len: 16; v_gene: TRBV27; abundance: -; CDR3aa: CASTSWTGGMGYEQFF
j_gene: TRBJ2-3; len: 16; v_gene: TRBV6-5; abundance: -; CDR3aa: CASSSYSSTSTDTQYF
j_gene: TRBJ2-5; len: 15; v_gene: TRBV7-7; abundance: -; CDR3aa: CASSFGTGGAETQYF
j_gene: TRBJ2-7; len: 14; v_gene: TRBV7-3; abundance: -; CDR3aa: CASSLRDLDYEQYF